A selection of T cell receptor beta chains follows, all from one sample in a study of control samples from healthy donors and cancer patients. TCRdb's copy holds only in-frame clones and misses some; the assay was immunoSEQ multiplex PCR. The repertoire holds roughly 69,000 clones, 75% to 85% seen once, with 15% to 17% in the top ten. The source material was blood. The receptors were gathered from a man in his 60s in good health. CDR3s include the opening cysteine and the closing phenylalanine or tryptophan. The D gene is left open where the match is weak. Size values are once, few and many counts, or a class for expanded clones, and some rows have none.

TGTGCCAGCAGTGAGAGGGGCAGAGGAGCTTTCTTT,CASSERGRGAFF,TRBV2,-,TRBJ1-1,few
TGTGCCAGCAGCGGGACAGGGACTGGGGCCAACGTCCTGACTTTC,CASSGTGTGANVLTF,TRBV6-5,TRBD1,TRBJ2-6,-
TGTGCCAGCAGCCAAGATCCTTTGGGCGGTTCATACAATGAGCAGTTCTTC,CASSQDPLGGSYNEQFF,TRBV3-1/TRBV3-2,-,TRBJ2-1,-
TGTGCCAGCTCACCACAGGGTCTCGACTACGAGCAGTACTTC,CASSPQGLDYEQYF,TRBV18,-,TRBJ2-7,-
TGTGCCAGCAGCCAACTATTAGGTACTGAAGCTTTCTTT,CASSQLLGTEAFF,TRBV14,-,TRBJ1-1,-
TGTGCCAGCAGTTCGGACAGGGGAGATACGCAGTATTTT,CASSSDRGDTQYF,TRBV6-4,TRBD1,TRBJ2-3,-
TGTGCCAGCAGTTTAGCGGGACCCTCCCGCAATGAGCAGTTCTTC,CASSLAGPSRNEQFF,TRBV27,-,TRBJ2-1,-
TGTGCCAGCAGTGGGGCTAGAAACATTCAGTACTTC,CASSGARNIQYF,TRBV2,-,TRBJ2-4,-
TGCGCCAGCAGTATAGGCGTGACGAACACCGGGGAGCTGTTTTTT,CASSIGVTNTGELFF,TRBV5-1,-,TRBJ2-2,-
TGTGCCAGTAGTCCCTTACTAAGGGGCAGGGAGCGGAACATTCAGTACTTC,CASSPLLRGRERNIQYF,TRBV19,-,TRBJ2-4,-
TGTGCCAGCAGCTTAGTGATATCTGTAACTAGCATGGCCAATGAGCAGTTCTTC,CASSLVISVTSMANEQFF,TRBV7-2,-,TRBJ2-1,-
TGCGCCAGCAGCCAAGACGTAGAGGGGGCCTATGGCTACACCTTC,CASSQDVEGAYGYTF,TRBV4-3,TRBD1,TRBJ1-2,-
TGTGCCAGCAGCTTAATGGCCCCCAGGACAGAAAACTATGGCTACACCTTC,CASSLMAPRTENYGYTF,TRBV7-3,-,TRBJ1-2,-
TGTGCCAGCAGTGAACCTGGTGGAAGCACAGATACGCAGTATTTT,CASSEPGGSTDTQYF,TRBV6-1,-,TRBJ2-3,-
TGTGCCATCAGTGACCCTAGCGGGGACTACGAGCAGTACTTC,CAISDPSGDYEQYF,TRBV10-3,TRBD2,TRBJ2-7,-
TGTGCCAGCCAAAGCTTCGGAGGAGATACGCAGTATTTT,CASQSFGGDTQYF,TRBV5-4,-,TRBJ2-3,-
TGTGCCTGGAGCCTATGGGGAAATCAGGGAGGCAATGAGCAGTTCTTC,CAWSLWGNQGGNEQFF,TRBV30,-,TRBJ2-1,-
TGTGCCAGCAGTTATACCGGGCTCACAGATACGCAGTATTTT,CASSYTGLTDTQYF,TRBV6-5,-,TRBJ2-3,-
TGTGCCAGCAGTCAAGGGATCACCGGGGAGCTGTTTTTT,CASSQGITGELFF,TRBV2,-,TRBJ2-2,-
TGTGCCACCAGTGATCCCTCTAGCCTACAAGAGACCCAGTACTTC,CATSDPSSLQETQYF,TRBV24-1,-,TRBJ2-5,-
TGTGCCAGCAGTTCGTATAGGGACATCCGGAACACTGAAGCTTTCTTT,CASSSYRDIRNTEAFF,TRBV6-2/TRBV6-3,-,TRBJ1-1,-
TGTGCCAGCAGTTGGGACAGCCGCTCATACGAGCAGTACTTC,CASSWDSRSYEQYF,TRBV6-2/TRBV6-3,TRBD1,TRBJ2-7,-